This T cell receptor (beta chain) was recorded in a study of shared clonotypes between healthy human individuals (dated by TCRdb to 2020 to 2021). In the study overall: Two women and a few men aged 18 to 49 years were included in the cohort. For each donor, CD4 naive and CD4 memory were each given three plates, CD8 naive was given two plates, and CD8 memory was given one plate. Blood TCR repertoires of about 5 healthy adults were deeply sequenced to estimate repertoire size and the extent of clonotype sharing between individuals. To increase sequencing depth and limit assay-specific biases, different laboratories used diverse techniques to prepare libraries and sequence TCR repertoires. Leukapheresis yielded between about 0.85 and 9.5 billion PBMCs per donor. Overall study results and their limits: Because the study included only a small number of donors, the genetic and exposure-history diversity represented was limited. Estimated clonotype richness was generally larger for naive than for memory subsets. Only blood was sampled, and tissue TCR repertoires likely differ from those in blood. Incomplete sequencing was indicated by rarefaction of sorted-subset datasets, despite the large sequencing depth. Pairwise subsampling led to the expectation that sequencing depth would affect the degree of clonotype sharing among donors. About 4.5% of naive CD4, 3.5% of naive CD8, 2% to 2.5% of memory CD4, and about 0.4% of memory CD8 clonotypes were shared across four donors. Compared with non-shared clonotypes, clonotypes shared by all four sorted-subset donors had higher generation probabilities.

Trimming takes 7 bases from V and 4 bases from J, and the germline ends sit 15 bases apart. The CDR3 spans 13 residues, from the cysteine through the phenylalanine. Of the read, only the CDR3 DNA is kept; its 39 bases are in frame from base 1. CDR1 and CDR2 were assigned from the germline V gene (reference sequence) as GTSNPN and SVGIG. Donors were healthy HIV-negative adults with no recently reported acute infections or vaccinations. Every donor was a Caucasian adult living in Nashville, Tennessee, USA. CD8 memory samples consisted of magnetically selected CD45RO+ cells combined with CCR7-negative CD45RA+ effector memory (TemRA) cells. After blood collection by leukapheresis, PBMCs were isolated using Ficoll-Histopaque density gradient centrifugation and then cryopreserved in the vapor phase of liquid nitrogen. Analytical flow cytometry was used to check the purity and quantity of every magnetically sorted T cell population. From each sorted fraction, genomic DNA was isolated and quantified by UV absorbance on a Nanodrop 2000c.

Using the deep immunoSEQ assay, multiplex PCR amplified TCR CDR3 regions from genomic DNA. Extracted genomic DNA from each cell subset was spread evenly across all wells of several immunoSEQ 96-well plates, with each plate serving as a replicate. For sorted subsets, roughly 200 ng of genomic DNA, equivalent to 25,000 to 30,000 T cell genomes, went into each replicate PCR. Purified libraries were measured with a Qubit 3.0 fluorometer, size-checked on a Bioanalyzer 2100, and measured again with the KAPA Library Quantification kit. A separate single-read 150-cycle Illumina NextSeq 550 flow cell was used to sequence each immunoSEQ 96-well plate. Per the original workflow: Because the immunoSEQ output held only junctional sequences and lacked quality scores, the filtering could not match the filtering applied to full-length reads. To assign V/J genes and CDR3, sequences were annotated using PyIR, a Python wrapper for IgBLAST v1.9, with IMGT germline references. Reads were removed for weak V/J assignments (E-value above 1e-6), missing CDR3, stop codons, out-of-frame junctions, or ambiguous translated residues. A V3J clonotype was defined by an identical inferred V gene, J gene, and CDR3 amino acid sequence. Percentage overlap between repertoires was calculated by dividing the number of shared unique clonotypes by the size of the smaller repertoire. Repertoire richness was assessed with RTK rarefaction, the Chao1 estimator, and Recon v2.1 estimates of unobserved clonotypes. OLGA was used to compute generation probabilities for all TCRbeta clonotypes that the gDNA method yielded from four donors. TCRdb carries this immuneACCESS record with in-frame sequences only. Its versions omit some clonotypes, under half of them owing to an unresolved V gene in the studies checked, with the rest unexplained. For V, J and clone size, that table is used; D and trimming come from the DNA. This sample comprises roughly 380,000 clones, 95% to 97% of them detected only once. About 0.34% of the sample belongs to the ten largest clones.

On this clone: Its recognized antigen is unknown. Base-call qualities are not available, and no considerably larger clone is one nucleotide away.

The TCR comes from a man under 40 in good health. This chain joins TRBV30 to TRBJ2-3, and possibly TRBD2, on 6 matching bases. Specimen: memory CD8+ T cells sorted from blood. The sample's cell subset or site label is to be understood as: CD45RO+ cells pooled with CCR7-negative TemRA cells. The sequenced DNA is TGTGCCTTGGCGGTCGGAGGGGCAGATACGCAGTATTTT. This translates into CALAVGGADTQYF.